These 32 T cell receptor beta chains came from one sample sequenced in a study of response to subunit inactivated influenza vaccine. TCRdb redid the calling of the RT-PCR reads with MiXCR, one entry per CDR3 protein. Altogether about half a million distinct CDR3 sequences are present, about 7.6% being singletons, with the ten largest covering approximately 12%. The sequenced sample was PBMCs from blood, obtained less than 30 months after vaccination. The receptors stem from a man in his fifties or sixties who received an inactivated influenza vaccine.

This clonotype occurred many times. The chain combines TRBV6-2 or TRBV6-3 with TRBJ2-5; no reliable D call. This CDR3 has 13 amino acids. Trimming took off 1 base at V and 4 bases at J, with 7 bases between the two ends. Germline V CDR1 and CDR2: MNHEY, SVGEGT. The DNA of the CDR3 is TGTGCCAGCAGTTACTGGCGCCGAGAGACCCAGTACTTC. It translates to CASSYWRRETQYF.

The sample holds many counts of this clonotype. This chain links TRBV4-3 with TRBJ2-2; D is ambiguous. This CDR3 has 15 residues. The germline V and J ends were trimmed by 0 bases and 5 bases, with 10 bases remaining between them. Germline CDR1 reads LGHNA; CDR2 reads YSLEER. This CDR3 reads CASSQDGATTGELFF. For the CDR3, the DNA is TGCGCCAGCAGCCAAGATGGAGCCACGACCGGGGAGCTGTTTTTT.

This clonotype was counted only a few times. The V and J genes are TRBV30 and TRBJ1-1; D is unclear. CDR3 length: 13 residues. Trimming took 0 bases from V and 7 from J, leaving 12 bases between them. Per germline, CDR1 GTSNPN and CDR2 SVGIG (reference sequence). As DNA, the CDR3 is TGTGCCTGGAGTGTACCGGGAGTGTATGAAGCTTTCTTT. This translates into CAWSVPGVYEAFF.

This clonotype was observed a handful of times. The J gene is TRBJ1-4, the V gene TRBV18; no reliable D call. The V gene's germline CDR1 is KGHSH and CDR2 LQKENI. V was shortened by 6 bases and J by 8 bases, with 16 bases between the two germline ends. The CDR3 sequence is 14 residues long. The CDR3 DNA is TGTGCCAGCTCGCTGCGGGGAGGCTACGAAAAACTGTTTTTT. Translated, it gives CASSLRGGYEKLFF.

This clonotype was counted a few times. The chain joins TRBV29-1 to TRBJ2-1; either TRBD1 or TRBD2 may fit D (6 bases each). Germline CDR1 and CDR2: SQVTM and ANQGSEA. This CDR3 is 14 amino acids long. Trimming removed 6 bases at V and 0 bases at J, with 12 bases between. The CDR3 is CSVGGSISYNEQFF. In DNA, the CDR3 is TGCAGCGTAGGGGGGAGTATCTCCTACAATGAGCAGTTCTTC.

The CDR3 DNA is TGTGCCAGCAGCCCCGAGAGGGGGGCTGGGTCCTACAATGAGCAGTTCTTC. Its protein is CASSPERGAGSYNEQFF. The chain carries TRBV27 and TRBJ2-1; D may correspond to TRBD1 or TRBD2 (6 bases each). V was clipped by 6 bases and J by 1 base, with 19 bases between them. The CDR3 sequence is 17 residues long. Germline loops: CDR1 MNHEY, CDR2 SMNVEV (reference sequence).

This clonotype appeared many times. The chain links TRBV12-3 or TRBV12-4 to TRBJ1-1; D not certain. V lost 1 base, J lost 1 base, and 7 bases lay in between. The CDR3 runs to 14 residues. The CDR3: CASSLVGTNTEAFF. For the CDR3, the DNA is TGTGCCAGCAGTTTAGTAGGAACGAACACTGAAGCTTTCTTT.

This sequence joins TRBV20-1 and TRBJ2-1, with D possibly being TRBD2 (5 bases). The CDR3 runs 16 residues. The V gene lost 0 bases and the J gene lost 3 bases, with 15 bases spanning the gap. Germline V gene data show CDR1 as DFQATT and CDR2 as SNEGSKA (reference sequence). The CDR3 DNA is TGCAGTGCTAGAGATTCAGCGGAAATCTTCTACAATGAGCAGTTCTTC. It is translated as CSARDSAEIFYNEQFF.

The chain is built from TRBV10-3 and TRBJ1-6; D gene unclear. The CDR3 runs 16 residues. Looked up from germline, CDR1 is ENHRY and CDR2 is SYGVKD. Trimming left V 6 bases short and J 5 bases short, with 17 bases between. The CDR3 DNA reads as TGTGCCATCAGGCAGTCCGTCGCAAATGATAATTCACCCCTCCACTTT. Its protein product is CAIRQSVANDNSPLHF.

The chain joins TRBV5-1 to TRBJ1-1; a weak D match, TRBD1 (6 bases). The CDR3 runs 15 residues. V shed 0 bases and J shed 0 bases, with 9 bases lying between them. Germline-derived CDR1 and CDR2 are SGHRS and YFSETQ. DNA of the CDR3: TGCGCCAGCAGCTTGGGACAGGCCATGAACACTGAAGCTTTCTTT. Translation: CASSLGQAMNTEAFF.

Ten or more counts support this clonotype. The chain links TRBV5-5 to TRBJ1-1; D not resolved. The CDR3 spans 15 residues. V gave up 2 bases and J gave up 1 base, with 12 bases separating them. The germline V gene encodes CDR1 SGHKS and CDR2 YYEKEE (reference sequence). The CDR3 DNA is TGTGCCAGCAGCTTCGGCAGGAGAAAGAACACTGAAGCTTTCTTT. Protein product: CASSFGRRKNTEAFF.

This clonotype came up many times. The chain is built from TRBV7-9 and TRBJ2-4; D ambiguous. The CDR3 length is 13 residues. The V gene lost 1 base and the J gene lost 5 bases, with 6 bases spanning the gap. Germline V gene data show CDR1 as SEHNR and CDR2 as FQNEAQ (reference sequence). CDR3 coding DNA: TGTGCCAGCAGCTTAGACAGCCAAAACATTCAGTACTTC. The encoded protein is CASSLDSQNIQYF.

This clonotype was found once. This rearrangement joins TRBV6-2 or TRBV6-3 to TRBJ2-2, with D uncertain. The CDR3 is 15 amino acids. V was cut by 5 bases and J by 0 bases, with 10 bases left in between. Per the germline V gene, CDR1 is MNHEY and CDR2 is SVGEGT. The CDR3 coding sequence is TGTGCCAGCAGTAACCGGGTTACGAACACCGGGGAGCTGTTTTTT. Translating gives CASSNRVTNTGELFF.

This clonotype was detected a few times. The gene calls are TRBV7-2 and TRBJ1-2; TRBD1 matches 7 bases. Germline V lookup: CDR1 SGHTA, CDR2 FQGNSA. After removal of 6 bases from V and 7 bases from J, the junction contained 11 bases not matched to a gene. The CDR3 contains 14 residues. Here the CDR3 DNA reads TGTGCCAGCAGACCGACAGGGCCCGTGGGTGGCTACACCTTC. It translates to CASRPTGPVGGYTF.

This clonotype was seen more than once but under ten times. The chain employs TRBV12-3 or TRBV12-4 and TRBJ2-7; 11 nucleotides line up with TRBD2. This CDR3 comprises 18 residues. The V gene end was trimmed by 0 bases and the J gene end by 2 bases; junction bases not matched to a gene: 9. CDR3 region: CASSLATSGGLLTYEQYF. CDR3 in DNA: TGTGCCAGCAGTTTAGCCACTAGCGGGGGCCTCCTTACCTACGAGCAGTACTTC.

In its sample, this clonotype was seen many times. DNA of the CDR3: TGTGCCAGCAGCCTCCTCCTCAAGAGTAACTATGGCTACACCTTC. This translates into CASSLLLKSNYGYTF. The V gene is TRBV7-2, the J gene TRBJ1-2; no definite D call. Trimming removed 5 bases at V and 1 base at J, with 14 bases between. Germline lookup yields CDR1 SGHTA and CDR2 FQGNSA. The CDR3 length is 15 residues.

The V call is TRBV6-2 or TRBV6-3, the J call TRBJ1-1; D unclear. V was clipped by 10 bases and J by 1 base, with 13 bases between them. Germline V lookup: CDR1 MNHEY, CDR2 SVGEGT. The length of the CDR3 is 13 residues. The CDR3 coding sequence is TGTGCCAACCTAACAGCATCGAACACTGAAGCTTTCTTT. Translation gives CANLTASNTEAFF.

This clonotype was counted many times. The CDR3 sequence is CSVEALAGRRETQYF. CDR3 bases: TGCAGCGTTGAAGCTCTAGCGGGGCGTAGGGAGACGCAGTATTTT. The chain couples TRBV29-1 to TRBJ2-3; 9 nucleotides agree with TRBD2. This CDR3 spans 15 amino acids. V lost 1 base and J lost 9; bases outside the gene matches: 11. The germline CDR1 and CDR2 sequences are SQVTM and ANQGSEA.

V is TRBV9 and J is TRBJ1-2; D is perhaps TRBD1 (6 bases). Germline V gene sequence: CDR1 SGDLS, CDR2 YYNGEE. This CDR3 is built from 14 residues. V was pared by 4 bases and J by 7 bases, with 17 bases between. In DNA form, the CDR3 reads TGTGCCAGCAGCCCCGGACAGTTGGCAGGTGGCTACACCTTC. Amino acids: CASSPGQLAGGYTF.

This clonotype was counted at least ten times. The CDR3 nucleotides read TGCAGCGTTGAAAGAGGGTCCGGGACAGGGGCCTACGAGCAGTACTTC. This encodes CSVERGSGTGAYEQYF. J is TRBJ2-7 and V is TRBV29-1, with 10 nucleotides matching TRBD1. The length of the CDR3 is 16 residues. V lost 2 bases and J lost 2; bases outside the gene matches: 9. Per the germline V gene, CDR1 is SQVTM and CDR2 is ANQGSEA.

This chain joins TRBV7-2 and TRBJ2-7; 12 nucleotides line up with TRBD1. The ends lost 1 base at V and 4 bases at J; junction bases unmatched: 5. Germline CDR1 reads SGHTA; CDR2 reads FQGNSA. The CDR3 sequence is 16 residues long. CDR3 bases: TGTGCCAGCAGCTTAGTTGGGACAGGGGGCGCTTACGAGCAGTACTTC. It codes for CASSLVGTGGAYEQYF. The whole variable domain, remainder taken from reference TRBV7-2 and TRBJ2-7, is GAGVSQSPSNKVTEKGKDVELRCDPISGHTALYWYRQSLGQGLEFLIYFQGNSAPDKSGLPSDRFSAERTGGSVSTLTIQRTQQEDSAVYLCASSLVGTGGAYEQYFGPGTRLTVT.

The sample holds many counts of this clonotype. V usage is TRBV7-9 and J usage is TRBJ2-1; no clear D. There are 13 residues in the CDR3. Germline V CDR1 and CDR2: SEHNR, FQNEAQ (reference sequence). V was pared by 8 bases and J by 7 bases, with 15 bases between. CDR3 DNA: TGTGCCAGCTCCTCTGGGTTGGGGAATGAGCAGTTCTTC. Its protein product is CASSSGLGNEQFF.

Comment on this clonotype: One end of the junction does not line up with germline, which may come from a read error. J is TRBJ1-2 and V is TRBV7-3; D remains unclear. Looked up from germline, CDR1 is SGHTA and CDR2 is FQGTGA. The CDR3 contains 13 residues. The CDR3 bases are TGTGCCAGCAGCCTAACGTCTAACTATGGCTACACCTTC. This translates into CASSLTSNYGYTF. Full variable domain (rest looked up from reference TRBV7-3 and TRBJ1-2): GAGVSQTPSNKVTEKGKYVELRCDPISGHTALYWYRQSLGQGPEFLIYFQGTGAADDSGLPNDRFFAVRPEGSVSTLKIQRTERGDSAVYLCASSLTSNYGYTFGSGTRLTVV.

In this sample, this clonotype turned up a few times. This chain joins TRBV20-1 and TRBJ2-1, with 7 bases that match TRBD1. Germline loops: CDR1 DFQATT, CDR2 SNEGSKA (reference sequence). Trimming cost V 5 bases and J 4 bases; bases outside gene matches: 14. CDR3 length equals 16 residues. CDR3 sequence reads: CSALERTGKTYNEQFF. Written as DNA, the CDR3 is TGCAGTGCTTTAGAGCGGACAGGTAAAACGTACAATGAGCAGTTCTTC.

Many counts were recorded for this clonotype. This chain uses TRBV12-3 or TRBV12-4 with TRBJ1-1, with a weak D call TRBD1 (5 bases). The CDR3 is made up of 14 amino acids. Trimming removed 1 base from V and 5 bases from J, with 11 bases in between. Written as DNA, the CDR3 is TGTGCCAGCAGTTTAGTGGGCAGGGAAACTGAAGCTTTCTTT. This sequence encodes CASSLVGRETEAFF.

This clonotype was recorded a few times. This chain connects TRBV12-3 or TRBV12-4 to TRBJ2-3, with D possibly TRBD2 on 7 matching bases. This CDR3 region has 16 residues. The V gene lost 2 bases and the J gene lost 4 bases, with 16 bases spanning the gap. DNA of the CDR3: TGTGCCAGCAGTTTACGGGACGGCGGGGGCCCAGATACGCAGTATTTT. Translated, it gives CASSLRDGGGPDTQYF.

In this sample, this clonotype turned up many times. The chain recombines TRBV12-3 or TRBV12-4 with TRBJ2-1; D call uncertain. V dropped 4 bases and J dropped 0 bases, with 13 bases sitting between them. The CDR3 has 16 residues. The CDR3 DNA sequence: TGTGCCAGCAGTTCCCGCACGGAGAGCTCCTACAATGAGCAGTTCTTC. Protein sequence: CASSSRTESSYNEQFF.

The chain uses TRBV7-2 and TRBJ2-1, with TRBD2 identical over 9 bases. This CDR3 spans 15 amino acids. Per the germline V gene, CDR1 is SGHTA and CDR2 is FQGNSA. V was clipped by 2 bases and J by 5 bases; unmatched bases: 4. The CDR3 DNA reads TGTGCCAGCAGCTTACCGGCGGGGGGGCACAATGAGCAGTTCTTC. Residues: CASSLPAGGHNEQFF.

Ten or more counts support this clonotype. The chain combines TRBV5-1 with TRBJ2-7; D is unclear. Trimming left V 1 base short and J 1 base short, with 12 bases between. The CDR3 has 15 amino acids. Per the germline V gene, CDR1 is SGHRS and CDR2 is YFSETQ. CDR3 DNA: TGCGCCAGCAGCTTGAATGAGGACCGTTCCTACGAGCAGTACTTC. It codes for CASSLNEDRSYEQYF.

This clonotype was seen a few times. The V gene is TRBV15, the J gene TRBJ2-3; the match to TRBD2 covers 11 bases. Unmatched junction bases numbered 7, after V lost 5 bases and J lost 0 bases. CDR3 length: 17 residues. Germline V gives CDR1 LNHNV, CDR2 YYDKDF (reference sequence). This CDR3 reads CATSLPGLADSTDTQYF. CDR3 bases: TGTGCCACCAGCCTCCCGGGACTAGCGGATAGCACAGATACGCAGTATTTT.

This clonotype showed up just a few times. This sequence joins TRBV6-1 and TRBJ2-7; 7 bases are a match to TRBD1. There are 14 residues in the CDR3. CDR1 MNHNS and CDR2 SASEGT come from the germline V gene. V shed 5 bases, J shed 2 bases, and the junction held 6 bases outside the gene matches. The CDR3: CASSPVTGAYEQYF. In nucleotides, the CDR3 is TGTGCCAGCAGTCCCGTCACAGGGGCCTACGAGCAGTACTTC.

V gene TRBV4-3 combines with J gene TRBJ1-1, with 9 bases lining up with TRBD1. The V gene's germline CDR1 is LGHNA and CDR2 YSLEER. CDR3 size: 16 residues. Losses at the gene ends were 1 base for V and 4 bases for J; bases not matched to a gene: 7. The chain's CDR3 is CASSQGPTGGGTEAFF. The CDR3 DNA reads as TGCGCCAGCAGCCAAGGGCCCACAGGGGGCGGCACTGAAGCTTTCTTT.